This T cell receptor beta chain was retrieved from a study of CD8+ T cells in alopecia areata. cDNA prepared by RNA extraction and subsequent reverse transcription served as the template for sequencing. The assay was immunoSEQ multiplex PCR, and TCRdb's table has in-frame clones only and misses some. Of approximately 130,000 clones listed, over 60% are singletons. This CDR3 spans 15 amino acids. The V and J ends lost 0 bases and 3 bases, in that order; junction bases with no gene match: 4. Germline V gene sequence: CDR1 SGHRS, CDR2 YFSETQ. This sample's treatment: oral pan-JAK inhibitor, 5-10 mg twice daily.

Sequencing was performed on CD4+ T cells sorted from blood, taken at week 4, from a patient treated with tofacitinib. This clonotype originated in a human donor with alopecia areata. The chain couples TRBV5-1 to TRBJ2-5, with 8 bases identical to TRBD2. CDR3 in amino acids: CASSLGVSGKETQYF. The CDR3 DNA reads TGCGCCAGCAGCTTGGGTGTTAGCGGGAAAGAGACCCAGTACTTC.